This T cell receptor (beta chain) was recorded in a study of T cell clonotyping in hematopoietic cell transplantation. Study-level findings and limits: After transplant, recipient diversity fell while pathologically expanded clonotypes grew through day 180. Graft donor and pretransplant recipient Inverse Simpson Index values predicted broader posttransplant TCR diversity.

The CDR3 contains 16 residues. Trimming left V 1 base short and J 4 bases short, with 11 bases between. Germline CDR1 MNHNS, CDR2 SASEGT. About this clone itself: Antigen unknown.

Clones were sequenced by immunoSEQ multiplex PCR, and TCRdb holds only the in-frame ones, with some missing. This sample has under 30,000 clones, with 65% to 80% found just once. The time point was: recipient sample about 28 days before transplant, after cytoreduction. Recipients were bled about 28 days pretransplant and at posttransplant days 30, 100, 180. The chain employs TRBV6-1 and TRBJ2-6, with D maybe TRBD2 (6 bases). The TCR sequence derives from a woman in her thirties with chronic myeloid leukemia. Some clones in this sample may be carry-over from other donors' samples. The source material was peripheral blood mononuclear cells, sampled before stem cell transplant. The CDR3 nucleotides read TGTGCCAGCAGTGAAGAGGAGGGGCTCGGGGCCAACGTCCTGACTTTC. This encodes CASSEEEGLGANVLTF.